Following are 20 T cell receptor beta chains from one sample sequenced in a study of cytomegalovirus exposure and HLA in healthy donors. PCR amplification relied on 60 Vbeta primers (plus 13 Jbeta primers). Data came from immunoSEQ multiplex PCR; TCRdb stores just in-frame clones and leaves some out. The data show 150,000 to 200,000 clones, approximately 73% seen once. Input material: PBMCs. All receptors derive from a man aged 25 to 40 in good health and CMV-seropositive.

The rearrangement joins TRBV7-8 to TRBJ2-5; possibly TRBD2 for D (5 bases). The CDR3 covers 13 residues. Between the trimmed V and J ends, which lost 4 bases and 4 bases, there was a span of 10 bases. The germline CDR1 and CDR2 sequences are SGHVS and FQNEAQ. CDR3 residues: CASSSGSRETQYF. The CDR3 DNA is TGTGCCAGCAGCTCGGGGAGTCGAGAGACCCAGTACTTC.

The chain recombines TRBV18 with TRBJ2-5; D is possibly TRBD2 (5 bases). The germline V gene encodes CDR1 KGHSH and CDR2 LQKENI. V dropped 2 bases and J dropped 1 base, with 14 bases sitting between them. The CDR3 runs 16 residues. For the CDR3, the DNA is TGTGCCAGCTCACCAGGTGGGTTAGGAGGCCAAGAGACCCAGTACTTC. It specifies CASSPGGLGGQETQYF.

The chain recombines TRBV9 with TRBJ1-5; D is ambiguous. Trimming left V 0 bases short and J 3 bases short, with 7 bases between. Germline CDR1 is SGDLS and CDR2 is YYNGEE. There are 14 residues in the CDR3. CDR3 DNA: TGTGCCAGCAGCGTAGGGCAGGTCAATCAGCCCCAGCATTTT. Translating it yields CASSVGQVNQPQHF.

V usage is TRBV7-8 and J usage is TRBJ2-7, with D possibly matching TRBD1 (6 bases). The CDR3 has 15 residues. CDR1 and CDR2 from the germline V gene are SGHVS and FQNEAQ. Trimming took 0 bases from V and 1 from J, leaving 10 bases between them. The CDR3 region is CASSLASGDSYEQYF. The CDR3 bases are TGTGCCAGCAGCTTAGCGTCAGGGGATTCCTACGAGCAGTACTTC.

The rearrangement links TRBV2 to TRBJ1-3; D is ambiguous. The length of the CDR3 is 14 residues. Germline V gene sequence: CDR1 SNHLY, CDR2 FYNNEI. Trimming took 7 bases from V and 0 from J, leaving 10 bases between them. As DNA, the CDR3 is TGTGCCAGCACGGGGTCAGCCTCTGGAAACACCATATATTTT. Translating it yields CASTGSASGNTIYF.

The chain combines TRBV7-2 with TRBJ1-1; D remains unclear. Trimming removed 5 bases from V and 4 bases from J, with 11 bases in between. The CDR3 sequence is 13 residues long. The germline CDR1 and CDR2 sequences are SGHTA and FQGNSA. CDR3 residues: CASSLPSGTEAFF. CDR3 in DNA: TGTGCCAGCAGCCTCCCGAGTGGCACTGAAGCTTTCTTT. The full variable domain, with the rest looked up from reference TRBV7-2 and TRBJ1-1, is GAGVSQSPSNKVTEKGKDVELRCDPISGHTALYWYRQSLGQGLEFLIYFQGNSAPDKSGLPSDRFSAERTGGSVSTLTIQRTQQEDSAVYLCASSLPSGTEAFFGQGTRLTVV.

V usage is TRBV14 and J usage is TRBJ2-7; TRBD2 is a possible D gene (5 bases). V was clipped by 4 bases and J by 4 bases, with 8 bases between them. The CDR3 length is 12 residues. Germline V gene data show CDR1 as SGHDN and CDR2 as FVKESK. This chain's CDR3 is CASSPRGYEQYF. As DNA, the CDR3 is TGTGCCAGCAGCCCCCGAGGGTACGAGCAGTACTTC. The whole variable domain, remainder taken from reference TRBV14 and TRBJ2-7, is EAGVTQFPSHSVIEKGQTVTLRCDPISGHDNLYWYRRVMGKEIKFLLHFVKESKQDESGMPNNRFLAERTGGTYSTLKVQPAELEDSGVYFCASSPRGYEQYFGPGTRLTVT.

This sequence joins TRBV19 and TRBJ2-7, with D possibly being TRBD2 (6 bases). There are 15 residues in the CDR3. Germline assignment: CDR1 LNHDA and CDR2 SQIVND (reference sequence). V was trimmed by 9 bases and J by 0 bases, leaving 18 bases between them. CDR3: CASRSLGGISYEQYF. CDR3 nucleotide sequence: TGTGCCAGCCGCTCCCTCGGCGGGATCTCCTACGAGCAGTACTTC.

The count of this clone is one. This chain links TRBV29-1 with TRBJ2-7, with 13 bases matching TRBD2. V shed 7 bases, J shed 4 bases, and the junction held 10 bases outside the gene matches. CDR1 is SQVTM and CDR2 is ANQGSEA in the germline V gene. The CDR3 totals 15 residues. The DNA for the CDR3 is TGCAGCGCCAACGGACTAGCGGGAGAACGGTACGAGCAGTACTTC. This sequence encodes CSANGLAGERYEQYF.

This clone was found a few times. The V and J genes are TRBV13 and TRBJ2-7; D gene uncertain. Trimming removed 0 bases from V and 2 bases from J, with 5 bases in between. From germline, CDR1 is PRHDT and CDR2 FYEKMQ (reference sequence). The CDR3 contains 13 residues. The CDR3 nucleotides are TGTGCCAGCAGCTTAGGCTTAGCCTACGAGCAGTACTTC. Translating it yields CASSLGLAYEQYF.

This clone was recorded a few times. The rearrangement joins TRBV6-1 to TRBJ2-1; 12 nucleotides match TRBD1. V dropped 9 bases and J dropped 5; count of bases not matched to a gene: 8. The CDR3 runs to 15 residues. The germline CDR1 and CDR2 sequences are MNHNS and SASEGT. The CDR3 nucleotides are TGTGCCAGTCTGATGGGACAGGGGGCGGACAATGAGCAGTTCTTC. This translates into CASLMGQGADNEQFF.

The chain joins TRBV7-6 to TRBJ1-3; 9 positions agree with TRBD1. Germline trimming cut 3 bases from V and 8 bases from J; bases unmatched to any gene: 8. In germline, CDR1 is SGHVS, CDR2 FNYEAQ. The CDR3 has 15 amino acids. CDR3 in amino acids: CASSLGQGMRDTIYF. CDR3 nucleotide sequence: TGTGCCAGCAGCTTGGGACAGGGAATGAGGGACACCATATATTTT. The full variable domain, its missing parts supplied by reference TRBV7-6 and TRBJ1-3, is GAGVSQSPRYKVTKRGQDVALRCDPISGHVSLYWYRQALGQGPEFLTYFNYEAQQDKSGLPNDRFSAERPEGSISTLTIQRTEQRDSAMYRCASSLGQGMRDTIYFGEGSWLTVV.

The V call is TRBV4-1, the J call TRBJ1-4, with D uncertain. Germline CDR1 MGHRA, CDR2 YSYEKL. With 0 bases removed from V and 7 bases from J, the gap between germline ends came to 6 bases. The CDR3 extends over 13 amino acids. The CDR3 spells CASSQDPGEKLFF. The CDR3 DNA is TGCGCCAGCAGCCAAGATCCAGGTGAAAAACTGTTTTTT.

The V and J genes are TRBV7-8 and TRBJ2-1, with 8 positions matching TRBD2. Germline assignment: CDR1 SGHVS and CDR2 FQNEAQ. The V segment lost 5 bases and the J segment 0 bases; nucleotides outside the gene matches: 3. There are 15 residues in the CDR3. The DNA for the CDR3 is TGTGCCAGCAGCCCGAGCGGGAGCTCCTACAATGAGCAGTTCTTC. It translates to CASSPSGSSYNEQFF.

The rearrangement joins TRBV6-5 to TRBJ1-1, with D possibly TRBD1 on 6 matching bases. The germline V and J ends were trimmed by 6 bases and 2 bases, with 13 bases remaining between them. Germline assignment: CDR1 MNHEY and CDR2 SVGAGI. CDR3 size: 14 residues. Here the CDR3 DNA reads TGTGCCAGCAGACACTTGGACAGCAACACTGAAGCTTTCTTT. Translation: CASRHLDSNTEAFF.

Here the CDR3 reads CASMEYYNEKLFF. DNA of the CDR3: TGTGCCAGCATGGAGTACTATAATGAAAAACTGTTTTTT. The rearrangement links TRBV6-5 to TRBJ1-4; D gene unclear. The V gene's germline CDR1 is MNHEY and CDR2 SVGAGI. This CDR3 contains 13 residues. V shed 7 bases and J shed 4 bases, with 10 bases lying between them.

This sequence joins TRBV27 and TRBJ2-7, with TRBD2 identical over 7 bases. Losses at the gene ends were 8 bases for V and 2 bases for J; bases not matched to a gene: 6. Germline V lookup: CDR1 MNHEY, CDR2 SMNVEV (reference sequence). The CDR3 totals 13 residues. CDR3 amino acids: CASGGGVTYEQYF. The CDR3 nucleotides read TGTGCCAGCGGGGGGGGAGTTACCTACGAGCAGTACTTC.

This clone turned up a few times. The chain carries TRBV5-1 and TRBJ2-2, with a tentative D call TRBD2 (5 bases). V lost 1 base to trimming and J lost 5 bases, with 12 bases between them. The CDR3 spans 15 residues. Germline V gene data show CDR1 as SGHRS and CDR2 as YFSETQ. The CDR3 region is CASSLSARGTGELFF. The CDR3 DNA is TGCGCCAGCAGCTTGTCGGCTCGCGGGACCGGGGAGCTGTTTTTT.

The chain has TRBV4-1 and TRBJ2-3; 8 positions match TRBD2. CDR3 length equals 17 residues. The V gene end was trimmed by 0 bases and the J gene end by 0 bases; junction bases not matched to a gene: 5. Germline V gives CDR1 MGHRA, CDR2 YSYEKL. In DNA, the CDR3 is TGCGCCAGCAGCCAAGATCCGGGCGGGAGGAGCACAGATACGCAGTATTTT. This gives the protein CASSQDPGGRSTDTQYF.

The chain is built from TRBV6-5 and TRBJ2-7; 8 positions agree with TRBD1. Germline V gene sequence: CDR1 MNHEY, CDR2 SVGAGI. Unmatched junction bases numbered 3, after V lost 5 bases and J lost 0 bases. The CDR3 length is 14 residues. The CDR3 DNA reads as TGTGCCAGCAGTCGCGGGACAGGCTCCTACGAGCAGTACTTC. Protein sequence: CASSRGTGSYEQYF.